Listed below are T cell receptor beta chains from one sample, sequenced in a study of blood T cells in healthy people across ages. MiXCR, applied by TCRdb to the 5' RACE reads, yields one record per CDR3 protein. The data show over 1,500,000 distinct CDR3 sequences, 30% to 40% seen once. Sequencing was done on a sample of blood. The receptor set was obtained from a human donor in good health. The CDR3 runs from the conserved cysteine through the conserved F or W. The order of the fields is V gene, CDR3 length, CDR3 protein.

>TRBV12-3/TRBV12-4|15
CASSLGQGRTYGYTF
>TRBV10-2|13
CASSEYGLTEAFF
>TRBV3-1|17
CASSRVEAGVARETQYF
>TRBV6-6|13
CASSYVKNQPQHF
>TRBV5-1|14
CASSLLHGYNEQFF
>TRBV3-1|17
CASSHQAGQGAADTQYF
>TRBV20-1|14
CSAIRAVGSRGYTF
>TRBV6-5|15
CASSYSPSGTGGYAF
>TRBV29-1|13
CSVGTSGQETQYF
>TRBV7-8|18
CASSPMETGVLSNQPQHF
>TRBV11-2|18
CASSRIPGTAASTDAQYF
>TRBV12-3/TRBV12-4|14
CASSLKTSSGELFF
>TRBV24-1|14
CATSASGTYNEQFF
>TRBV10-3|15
CAISRQDLSSYEQYF
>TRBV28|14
CASRTPGGNNEQFF
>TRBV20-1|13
CSATTDRENEQYF
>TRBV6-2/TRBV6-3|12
CASSYAALEQFF
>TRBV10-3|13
CAISADHYYGYTF
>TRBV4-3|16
CASSPTPGGRSYEQYF
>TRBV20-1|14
CSARGGRGVYTAFF
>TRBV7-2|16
CASISRLAGGRNEQFF
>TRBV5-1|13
CASSGFSQETQYF
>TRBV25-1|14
CASSDEYSNQPQHF
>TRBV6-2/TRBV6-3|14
CVSSYTDRGYEQYF
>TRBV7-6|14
CASSLEVPNSPLHF
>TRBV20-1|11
CRAGGAYEQYF
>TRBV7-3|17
CASSLTGDRGLVSEAFF
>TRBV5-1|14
CASSPIFKESPLHF
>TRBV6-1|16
CASSDPIGPGNQPQHF
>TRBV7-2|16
CASSLKIGQSNTEAFF
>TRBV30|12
CAWSAQGPVLFF
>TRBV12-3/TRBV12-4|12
CASKNGPYEQYF
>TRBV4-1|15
CASSYDRAAAYEQYF
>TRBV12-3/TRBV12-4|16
CASRMQGAYGTDTQYF
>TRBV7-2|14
CASNPLAGRETQYF
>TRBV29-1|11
CSVRRDTEAFF
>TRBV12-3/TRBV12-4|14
CASSSNRGTTEAFF
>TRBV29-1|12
CSADASTDTQYF
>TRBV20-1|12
CSAEVTYNEQFF
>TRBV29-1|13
CSVGLAGEGEQYF
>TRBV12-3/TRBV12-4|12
CASSLGLFEQYF
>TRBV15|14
CATSREKGSYEQYF
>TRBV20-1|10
CSARDRGPFF
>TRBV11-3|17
CASNDAWGFSGANVLTF
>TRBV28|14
CASSYQLHTGELFF
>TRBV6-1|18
CASSRKGGGASPRETQYF
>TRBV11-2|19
CASSSHTPTKNSGANVLTF